The 16 T cell receptor beta chains below come from one sample, sequenced in a study of graft-versus-host responses after intestinal transplantation. The table came from immunoSEQ multiplex PCR; TCRdb's copy has only in-frame clones and leaves some out. The sample has more than 65,000 clones; roughly nine tenths are singletons. No antigen is known for these receptors. The sequencing here drew on unstimulated CD4+ T cells sorted from spleen or lymph node cells, taken before intestinal transplant. These receptors were taken from a human donor who received an intestinal transplant.

This clone was detected once. The CDR3 nucleotides read TGTGCCAGCAGTGCTACCGGTAGCTCCTATAATTCACCCCTCCACTTT. This translates into CASSATGSSYNSPLHF. The chain uses TRBV2 and TRBJ1-6; D is undetermined. Germline V gene lookup returns CDR1 SNHLY and CDR2 FYNNEI. The CDR3 length is 16 residues. Trimming cost V 4 bases and J 0 bases, with 10 bases left between them.

The V gene is TRBV15, the J gene TRBJ2-4, with 8 bases that match TRBD1. With V trimmed by 1 base and J by 0 bases, 5 bases remained unmatched. The germline V gene has CDR1 LNHNV and CDR2 YYDKDF (reference sequence). This CDR3 has 17 residues. For the CDR3, the DNA is TGTGCCACCAGCAGAGGCCAGGGGGCTGTAGCCAAAAACATTCAGTACTTC. Amino acid sequence: CATSRGQGAVAKNIQYF. The full variable domain, its missing parts supplied by reference TRBV15 and TRBJ2-4, is DAMVIQNPRYQVTQFGKPVTLSCSQTLNHNVMYWYQQKSSQAPKLLFHYYDKDFNNEADTPDNFQSRRPNTSFCFLDIRSPGLGDTAMYLCATSRGQGAVAKNIQYFGAGTRLSVL.

This chain uses TRBV27 with TRBJ2-5; the match to TRBD2 covers 7 bases. CDR1 MNHEY and CDR2 SMNVEV come from the germline V gene (reference sequence). CDR3 size: 16 residues. V trimming: 8 bases; J trimming: 4 bases; junction bases outside the gene matches: 16. In DNA form, the CDR3 reads TGTGCCAGCCAGCCGGTCAAGGGCGGGAGTCGAGAGACCCAGTACTTC. Residues: CASQPVKGGSRETQYF.

This chain joins TRBV28 and TRBJ2-7, with 9 nucleotides matching TRBD1. V shed 6 bases and J 2 bases; nucleotides not matched to a gene: 5. This CDR3 has 14 amino acids. Germline values: CDR1 MDHEN, CDR2 SYDVKM. This CDR3 is CASSRNRGPYEQYF. The CDR3 DNA reads TGTGCCAGCAGCAGAAACAGGGGGCCCTACGAGCAGTACTTC.

The V and J genes are TRBV7-2 and TRBJ2-5, with D possibly matching TRBD2 (6 bases). Germline V gives CDR1 SGHTA, CDR2 FQGNSA. V dropped 0 bases and J dropped 11 bases, with 16 bases sitting between them. The CDR3 is 14 amino acids. As DNA, the CDR3 is TGTGCCAGCAGCTTAGCAGGCCTACCGGGGGAGCAGTACTTC. Its translation is CASSLAGLPGEQYF.

DNA of the CDR3: TGTGCCAGCAGCCAAGTAATGGGAGGGGGCTACACCTTC. Encoded protein: CASSQVMGGGYTF. J is TRBJ1-2 and V is TRBV4-2; the D is unclear. The CDR3 runs 13 residues. Trimming took 1 base from V and 8 from J, leaving 11 bases between them. CDR1 LGHNA and CDR2 YNFKEQ come from the germline V gene.

This clone has more than one count but fewer than ten. The chain couples TRBV12-5 to TRBJ2-2; 10 bases map to TRBD2. This CDR3 is 20 amino acids long. After removal of 0 bases from V and 0 bases from J, the junction contained 10 bases not matched to a gene. Germline V gives CDR1 LGHNT, CDR2 FRNRAP. The CDR3: CASGLVRASGSGANTGELFF. The CDR3 DNA reads as TGTGCTAGTGGTTTGGTACGGGCTAGCGGGAGCGGGGCGAACACCGGGGAGCTGTTTTTT. The variable domain in full, completed from reference TRBV12-5 and TRBJ2-2, reads DARVTQTPRHKVTEMGQEVTMRCQPILGHNTVFWYRQTMMQGLELLAYFRNRAPLDDSGMPKDRFSAEMPDATLATLKIQPSEPRDSAVYFCASGLVRASGSGANTGELFFGEGSRLTVL.

The count of this clone is one. The rearrangement uses TRBV28 and TRBJ1-2; a possible D gene is TRBD1 (6 bases). The CDR3 contains 12 residues. Trimming pared 7 bases from V and 8 bases from J, leaving 14 bases between. Germline CDR1 reads MDHEN; CDR2 reads SYDVKM. The CDR3 sequence is CASNPTGFGYTF. In DNA form, the CDR3 reads TGTGCCAGCAACCCCACAGGGTTCGGCTACACCTTC.

This sequence joins TRBV7-2 and TRBJ2-7; TRBD1 matches 7 bases. The J segment lost 2 bases and the V segment lost 3 bases, leaving 7 bases of the junction unmatched. This CDR3 has 15 amino acids. Germline V CDR1 and CDR2: SGHTA, FQGNSA. CDR3 DNA sequence: TGTGCCAGCAGCTTGGCCGGGACAGAGACCTACGAGCAGTACTTC. This sequence encodes CASSLAGTETYEQYF. Using reference TRBV7-2 and TRBJ2-7 for the parts outside the CDR3, the full variable domain is GAGVSQSPSNKVTEKGKDVELRCDPISGHTALYWYRQSLGQGLEFLIYFQGNSAPDKSGLPSDRFSAERTGGSVSTLTIQRTQQEDSAVYLCASSLAGTETYEQYFGPGTRLTVT.

The rearrangement joins TRBV28 to TRBJ2-7; the match to TRBD2 covers 13 bases. In germline, CDR1 is MDHEN, CDR2 SYDVKM. The CDR3 runs to 20 residues. The ends lost 8 bases at V and 5 bases at J; junction bases unmatched: 24. CDR3 amino acids: CASVPIFSAGLAGAQNEQYF. DNA for the CDR3: TGTGCCAGCGTCCCCATCTTTTCGGCAGGACTAGCGGGAGCTCAGAACGAGCAGTACTTC. Full variable domain (outside the CDR3, taken from reference TRBV28 and TRBJ2-7): DVKVTQSSRYLVKRTGEKVFLECVQDMDHENMFWYRQDPGLGLRLIYFSYDVKMKEKGDIPEGYSVSREKKERFSLILESASTNQTSMYLCASVPIFSAGLAGAQNEQYFGPGTRLTVT.

The DNA of the CDR3 is TGTGCCAGCGAGTCCCGTTCCACTGAAGCTTTCTTT. Translation gives CASESRSTEAFF. The chain combines TRBV28 with TRBJ1-1; D call uncertain. CDR3 size: 12 residues. The germline gives CDR1 MDHEN, CDR2 SYDVKM. Trimming pared 8 bases from V and 4 bases from J, leaving 11 bases between. Full variable domain (outside the CDR3, taken from reference TRBV28 and TRBJ1-1): DVKVTQSSRYLVKRTGEKVFLECVQDMDHENMFWYRQDPGLGLRLIYFSYDVKMKEKGDIPEGYSVSREKKERFSLILESASTNQTSMYLCASESRSTEAFFGQGTRLTVV.

The chain employs TRBV5-1 and TRBJ2-3; TRBD1 matches at 7 bases. The germline CDR1 and CDR2 sequences are SGHRS and YFSETQ. The CDR3 runs 17 residues. Trimming cost V 3 bases and J 5 bases; bases outside gene matches: 15. The CDR3 is CASSYRPTGFGEDTQYF. The CDR3 region has the DNA TGCGCCAGCAGCTACCGCCCGACAGGGTTTGGGGAAGATACGCAGTATTTT.

The chain has TRBV10-3 and TRBJ2-7, with 9 bases aligning to TRBD1. The CDR3 loop spans 14 amino acids. The V segment lost 10 bases and the J segment 4 bases; nucleotides outside the gene matches: 11. Germline lookup yields CDR1 ENHRY and CDR2 SYGVKD. CDR3 bases: TGTGCCAGCGCCGGGACAGGGACGGGGTACGAGCAGTACTTC. Protein product: CASAGTGTGYEQYF.

This clone is a singleton in its sample. The J gene is TRBJ1-3, the V gene TRBV15; unclear D gene. CDR1 and CDR2 from the germline V gene are LNHNV and YYDKDF (reference sequence). The length of the CDR3 is 16 residues. Trimming took 0 bases from V and 0 from J, leaving 9 bases between them. CDR3 protein: CATSRDLVSSGNTIYF. The CDR3 bases are TGTGCCACCAGCAGAGATTTGGTGAGCTCTGGAAACACCATATATTTT.

This chain connects TRBV2 to TRBJ2-1; tentatively, D is TRBD2 (5 bases). V lost 8 bases, J lost 0 bases, and 14 bases lay in between. Germline-derived CDR1 and CDR2 are SNHLY and FYNNEI. The CDR3 totals 15 residues. CDR3 region: CASLLATSSYNEQFF. The CDR3 bases are TGTGCCAGCCTCTTAGCGACGAGCTCCTACAATGAGCAGTTCTTC.

This rearrangement joins TRBV5-1 to TRBJ2-1, with a tentative D call TRBD2 (6 bases). The CDR3 runs 17 residues. V lost 2 bases and J lost 0, with 15 bases in between. From germline, CDR1 is SGHRS and CDR2 YFSETQ. Written as DNA, the CDR3 is TGCGCCAGCAGCTTATTCCCCGGGAGCAGCTCCTACAATGAGCAGTTCTTC. Translated: CASSLFPGSSSYNEQFF.